The clone carrying this T cell receptor (beta chain) has more than one count but fewer than ten. Per sample, no less than 5 micrograms of total RNA were extracted. The data were obtained in a study of blood T cells in healthy people across ages. The authors ran a second PCR of about 7 to 11 cycles using a sample-barcoded 5' primer and a J-beta primer mix. Template switching added a 12-random-nucleotide identifier to every cDNA molecule. TCRdb analysed the 5' RACE reads with MiXCR anew, one entry per CDR3 protein. Among 850,000 to 1,300,000 distinct CDR3 sequences listed, less than 50% were seen once. Germline V gives CDR1 MDHEN, CDR2 SYDVKM. The V and J ends lost 7 bases and 7 bases, in that order; junction bases with no gene match: 9. This CDR3 spans 14 amino acids.

The sequence came from an older woman in good health. The chain combines TRBV28 with TRBJ1-2, with 10 bases lining up with TRBD1. The sequenced sample consisted of blood. CDR3 DNA sequence: TGTGCCAGCATCACGACAGGGGGCGGGAGTGGCTACACCTTC. Protein: CASITTGGGSGYTF.